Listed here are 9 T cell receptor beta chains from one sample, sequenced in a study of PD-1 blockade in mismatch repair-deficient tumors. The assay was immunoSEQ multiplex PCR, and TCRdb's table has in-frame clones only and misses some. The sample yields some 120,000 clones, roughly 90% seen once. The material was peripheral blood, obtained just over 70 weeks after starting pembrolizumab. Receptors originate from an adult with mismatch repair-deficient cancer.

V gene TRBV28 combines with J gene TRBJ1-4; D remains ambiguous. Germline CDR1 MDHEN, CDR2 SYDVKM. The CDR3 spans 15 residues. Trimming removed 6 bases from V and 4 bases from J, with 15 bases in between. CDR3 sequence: CASSPGGDHNEKLFF. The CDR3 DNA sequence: TGTGCCAGCAGCCCGGGTGGAGACCATAATGAAAAACTGTTTTTT.

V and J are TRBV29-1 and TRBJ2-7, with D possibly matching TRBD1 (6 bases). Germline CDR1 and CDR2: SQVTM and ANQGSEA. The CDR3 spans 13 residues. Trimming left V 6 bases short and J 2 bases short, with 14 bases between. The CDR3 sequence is CSVKGDGTYEQYF. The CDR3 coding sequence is TGCAGCGTAAAGGGGGACGGGACCTACGAGCAGTACTTC.

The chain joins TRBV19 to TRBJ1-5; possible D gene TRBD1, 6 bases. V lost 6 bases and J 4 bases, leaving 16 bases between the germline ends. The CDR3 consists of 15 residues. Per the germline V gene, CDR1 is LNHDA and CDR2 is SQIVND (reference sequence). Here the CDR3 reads CASSIQGTPNQPQHF. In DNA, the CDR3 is TGTGCCAGTAGCATTCAAGGGACACCGAATCAGCCCCAGCATTTT.

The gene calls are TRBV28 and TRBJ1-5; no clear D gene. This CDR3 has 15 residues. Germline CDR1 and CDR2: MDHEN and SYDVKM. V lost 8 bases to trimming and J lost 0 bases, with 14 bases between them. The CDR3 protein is CASLPVRDSNQPQHF. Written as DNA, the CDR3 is TGTGCCAGCCTCCCGGTGCGGGATAGCAATCAGCCCCAGCATTTT.

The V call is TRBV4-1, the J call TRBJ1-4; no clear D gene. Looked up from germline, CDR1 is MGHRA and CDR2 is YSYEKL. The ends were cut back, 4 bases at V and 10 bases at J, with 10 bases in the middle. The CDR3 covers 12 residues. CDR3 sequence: CASSPLHGKLFF. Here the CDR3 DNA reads TGCGCCAGCAGCCCTCTACATGGAAAACTGTTTTTT.

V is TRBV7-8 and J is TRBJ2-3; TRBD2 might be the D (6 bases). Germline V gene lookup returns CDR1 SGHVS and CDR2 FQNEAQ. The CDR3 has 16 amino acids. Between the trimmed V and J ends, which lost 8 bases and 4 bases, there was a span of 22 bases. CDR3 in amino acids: CASGSFWVERADTQYF. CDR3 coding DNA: TGTGCCAGCGGCAGTTTTTGGGTCGAGCGGGCAGATACGCAGTATTTT.

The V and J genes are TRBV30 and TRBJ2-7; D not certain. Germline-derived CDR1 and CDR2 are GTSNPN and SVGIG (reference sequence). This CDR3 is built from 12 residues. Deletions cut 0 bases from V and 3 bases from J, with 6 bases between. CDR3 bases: TGTGCCTGGAGTGTAGTCAGCTACGAGCAGTACTTC. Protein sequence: CAWSVVSYEQYF.

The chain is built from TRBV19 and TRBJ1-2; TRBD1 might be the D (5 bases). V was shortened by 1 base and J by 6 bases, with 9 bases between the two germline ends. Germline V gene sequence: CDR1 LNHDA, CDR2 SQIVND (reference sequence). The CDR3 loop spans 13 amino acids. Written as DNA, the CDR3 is TGTGCCAGTAGTATAGGCCAAGGGGATGGCTACACCTTC. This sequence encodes CASSIGQGDGYTF.

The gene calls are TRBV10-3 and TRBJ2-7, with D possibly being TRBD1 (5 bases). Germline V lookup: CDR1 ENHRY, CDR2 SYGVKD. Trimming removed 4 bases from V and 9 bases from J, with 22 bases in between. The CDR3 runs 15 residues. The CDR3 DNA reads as TGTGCCATCAGTGGGCTAGACAGCCGCATTAATGGGCAGTACTTC. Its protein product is CAISGLDSRINGQYF.